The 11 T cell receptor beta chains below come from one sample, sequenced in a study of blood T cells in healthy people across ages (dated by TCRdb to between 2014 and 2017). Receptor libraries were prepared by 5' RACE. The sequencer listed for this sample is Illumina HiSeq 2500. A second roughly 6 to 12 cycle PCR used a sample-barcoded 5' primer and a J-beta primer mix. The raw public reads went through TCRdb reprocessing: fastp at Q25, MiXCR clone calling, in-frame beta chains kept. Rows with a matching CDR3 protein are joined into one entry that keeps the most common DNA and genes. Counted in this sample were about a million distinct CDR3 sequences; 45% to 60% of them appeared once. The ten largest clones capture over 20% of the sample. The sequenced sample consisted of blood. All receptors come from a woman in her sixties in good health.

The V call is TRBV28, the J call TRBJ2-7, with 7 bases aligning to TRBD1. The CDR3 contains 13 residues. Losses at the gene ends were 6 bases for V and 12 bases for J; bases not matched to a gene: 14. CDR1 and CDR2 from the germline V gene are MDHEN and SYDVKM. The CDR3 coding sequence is TGTGCCAGCAGGGGACAGATTACCCGAGGATGGTACTTC. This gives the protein CASRGQITRGWYF.

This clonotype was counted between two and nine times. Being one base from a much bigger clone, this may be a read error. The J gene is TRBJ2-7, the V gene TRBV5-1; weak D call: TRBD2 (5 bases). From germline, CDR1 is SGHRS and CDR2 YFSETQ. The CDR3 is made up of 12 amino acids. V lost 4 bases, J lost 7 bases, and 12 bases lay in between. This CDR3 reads CASSLGSTEQYF. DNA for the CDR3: TGCGCCAGCAGCCTAGGGAGCACTGAGCAGTACTTC. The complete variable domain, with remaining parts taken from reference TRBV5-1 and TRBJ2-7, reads KAGVTQTPRYLIKTRGQQVTLSCSPISGHRSVSWYQQTPGQGLQFLFEYFSETQRNKGNFPGRFSGRQFSNSRSEMNVSTLELGDSALYLCASSLGSTEQYFGPGTRLTVT.

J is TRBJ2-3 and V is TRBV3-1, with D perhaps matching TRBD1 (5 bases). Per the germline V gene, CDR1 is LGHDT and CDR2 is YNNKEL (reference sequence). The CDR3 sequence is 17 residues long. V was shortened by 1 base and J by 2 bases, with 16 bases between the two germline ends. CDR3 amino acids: CASSQAPDKFYTDTQYF. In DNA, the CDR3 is TGTGCCAGCAGCCAAGCCCCGGACAAATTCTACACAGATACGCAGTATTTT.

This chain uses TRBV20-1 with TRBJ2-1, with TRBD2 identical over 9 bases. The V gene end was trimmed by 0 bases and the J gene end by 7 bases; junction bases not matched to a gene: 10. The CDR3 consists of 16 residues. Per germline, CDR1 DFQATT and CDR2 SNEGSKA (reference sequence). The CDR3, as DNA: TGCAGTGCTAGAGAGTCGCTAGCGGGATTCAAGAATGAGCAGTTCTTC. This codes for CSARESLAGFKNEQFF.

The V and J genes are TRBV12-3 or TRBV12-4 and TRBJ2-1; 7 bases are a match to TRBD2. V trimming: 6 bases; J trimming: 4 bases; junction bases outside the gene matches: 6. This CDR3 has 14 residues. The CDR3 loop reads CASSQREMYNEQFF. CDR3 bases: TGTGCCAGCAGCCAGCGGGAAATGTACAATGAGCAGTTCTTC.

This chain's CDR3 is CASSQGRWGTDTQYF. The DNA of the CDR3 is TGTGCCAGCAGCCAAGGGAGGTGGGGCACAGATACGCAGTATTTT. The chain carries TRBV4-2 and TRBJ2-3; a possible D gene is TRBD2 (5 bases). Germline CDR1 and CDR2: LGHNA and YNFKEQ. The V end lost 1 base, the J end lost 1 base, and 9 bases lay between the germline ends. The length of the CDR3 is 15 residues.

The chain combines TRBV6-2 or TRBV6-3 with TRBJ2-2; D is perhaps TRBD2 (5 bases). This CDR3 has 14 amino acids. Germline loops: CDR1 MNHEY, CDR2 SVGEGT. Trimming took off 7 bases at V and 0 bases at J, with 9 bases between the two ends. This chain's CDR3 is CASTNGANTGELFF. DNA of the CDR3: TGTGCCAGCACCAACGGGGCGAACACCGGGGAGCTGTTTTTT.

The CDR3 bases are TGTGCCAGCAGCTTAAATGCGGGTAGCTCCTACGAGCAGTACTTC. Its translation is CASSLNAGSSYEQYF. V gene TRBV7-8 combines with J gene TRBJ2-7, with TRBD2 as a possible D gene (5 bases). V shed 2 bases and J shed 0 bases, with 11 bases lying between them. CDR1 SGHVS and CDR2 FQNEAQ come from the germline V gene. This CDR3 has 15 amino acids. The full variable domain, completed using reference TRBV7-8 and TRBJ2-7, is GAGVSQSPRYKVAKRGQDVALRCDPISGHVSLFWYQQALGQGPEFLTYFQNEAQLDKSGLPSDRFFAERPEGSVSTLKIQRTQQEDSAVYLCASSLNAGSSYEQYFGPGTRLTVT.

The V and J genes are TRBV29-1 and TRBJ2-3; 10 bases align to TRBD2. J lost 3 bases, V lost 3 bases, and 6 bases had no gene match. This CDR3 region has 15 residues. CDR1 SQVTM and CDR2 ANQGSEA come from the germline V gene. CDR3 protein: CSVDPSGSRTDTQYF. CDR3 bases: TGCAGCGTTGACCCTAGCGGGAGTAGGACAGATACGCAGTATTTT.

In nucleotides, the CDR3 is TGTGCCAGCAGCTTAGTTCAGGCACAATACAATGAGCAGTTCTTC. Its protein is CASSLVQAQYNEQFF. The rearrangement uses TRBV11-2 and TRBJ2-1; D unresolved. The V and J ends lost 1 base and 4 bases respectively, with 11 bases between them. The CDR3 loop spans 15 amino acids. CDR1 and CDR2 from the germline V gene are SGHAT and FQNNGV. Using reference TRBV11-2 and TRBJ2-1 for the parts outside the CDR3, the full variable domain is EAGVAQSPRYKIIEKRQSVAFWCNPISGHATLYWYQQILGQGPKLLIQFQNNGVVDDSQLPKDRFSAERLKGVDSTLKIQPAKLEDSAVYLCASSLVQAQYNEQFFGPGTRLTVL.

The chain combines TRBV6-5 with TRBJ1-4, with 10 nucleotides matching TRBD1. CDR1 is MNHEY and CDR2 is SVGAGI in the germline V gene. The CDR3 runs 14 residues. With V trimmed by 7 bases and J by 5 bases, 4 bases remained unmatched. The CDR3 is CASKMGQGNEKLFF. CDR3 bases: TGTGCCAGCAAGATGGGACAGGGGAATGAAAAACTGTTTTTT.